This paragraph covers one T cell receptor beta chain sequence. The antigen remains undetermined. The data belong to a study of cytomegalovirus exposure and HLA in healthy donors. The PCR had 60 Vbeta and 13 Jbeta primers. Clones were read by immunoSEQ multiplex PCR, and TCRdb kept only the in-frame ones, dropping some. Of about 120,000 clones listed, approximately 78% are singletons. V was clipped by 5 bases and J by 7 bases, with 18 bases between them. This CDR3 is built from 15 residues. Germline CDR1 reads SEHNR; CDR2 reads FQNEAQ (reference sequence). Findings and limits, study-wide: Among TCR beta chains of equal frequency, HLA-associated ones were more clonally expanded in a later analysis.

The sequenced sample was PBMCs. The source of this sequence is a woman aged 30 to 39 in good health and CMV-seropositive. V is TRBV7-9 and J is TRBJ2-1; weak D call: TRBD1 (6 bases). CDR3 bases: TGTGCCAGCAGCGTACTCGGGGACAAGTATAATGAGCAGTTCTTC. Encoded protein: CASSVLGDKYNEQFF.